This T cell receptor (beta chain) was profiled in a study of T cell repertoires in cytomegalovirus infection. Whole-study results and caveats: Dominant in the ex vivo response were TCR beta clonotypes restricted by HLA-C and specific for CMV.

Trimming took 1 base from V and 0 from J, leaving 9 bases between them. CDR1 MNHNY and CDR2 SVGAGI come from the germline V gene (reference sequence). The CDR3 has 15 residues. Via MiXCR, TCRdb re-called the reads, giving one row per CDR3 protein. Of approximately 76,000 distinct CDR3 sequences listed, 3.7% were seen once; the top ten hold 3.5% to 6%. This clonotype was recorded many times. Its cognate antigen is unknown. This TCR was recovered from a human donor in good health (CMV status not recorded). Some clones in this sample may be carry-over from other donors' samples. The chain carries TRBV6-6 and TRBJ1-2; D possibly corresponds to TRBD1 (5 bases). The sample consisted of PBMCs. CDR3 bases: TGTGCCAGCAGTTACTTAGGGGAAGCTAACTATGGCTACACCTTC. Translating gives CASSYLGEANYGYTF.